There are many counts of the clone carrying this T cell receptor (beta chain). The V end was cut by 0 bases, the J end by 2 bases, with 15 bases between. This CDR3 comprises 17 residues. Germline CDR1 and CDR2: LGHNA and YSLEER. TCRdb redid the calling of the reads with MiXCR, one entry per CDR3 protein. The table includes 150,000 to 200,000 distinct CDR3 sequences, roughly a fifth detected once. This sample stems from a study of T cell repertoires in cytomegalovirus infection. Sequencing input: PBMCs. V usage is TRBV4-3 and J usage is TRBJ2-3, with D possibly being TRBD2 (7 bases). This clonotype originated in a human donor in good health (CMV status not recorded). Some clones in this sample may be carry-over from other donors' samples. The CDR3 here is CASSQDFGGANTDTQYF. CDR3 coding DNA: TGCGCCAGCAGCCAAGACTTTGGGGGGGCGAACACAGATACGCAGTATTTT.